This is a list of T cell receptor beta chains from one sample in a study of cytomegalovirus exposure and HLA in healthy donors. This table comes from immunoSEQ multiplex PCR, and its TCRdb copy is limited to in-frame clones, with some not included. The table includes roughly 72,000 clones, 74% detected once. Material: PBMCs. The receptors were sampled from a human donor in good health. The CDR3 runs from the conserved cysteine through the conserved F or W. The D gene is left open where the match is weak. Size is stated for part of the rows, as once, few or many counts, or as a class when the clone is expanded.

V,size,D,length,J,DNA,CDR3
TRBV28,-,TRBD1,14,TRBJ1-1,TGTGCCAGCAGTTTATTGCAGGGGGCAACTGAAGCTTTCTTT,CASSLLQGATEAFF
TRBV27,-,-,13,TRBJ2-2,TGTGCCAGCAGTTTCCAGGGCACCGGGGAGCTGTTTTTT,CASSFQGTGELFF
TRBV18,-,-,15,TRBJ1-1,TGTGCCAGCTCGAGCGTGGGGGGTCAAGGGACTGAAGCTTTCTTT,CASSSVGGQGTEAFF
TRBV9,-,-,15,TRBJ1-2,TGTGCCAGCAGCCCCACGTGGAGGGGTAACTATGGCTACACCTTC,CASSPTWRGNYGYTF
TRBV19,-,-,14,TRBJ1-5,TGTGCCAGTAGTATGCAGGGTTTGGGTCAGCCCCAGCATTTT,CASSMQGLGQPQHF
TRBV15,-,TRBD2,14,TRBJ2-3,TGTGCCACCAGCAGAGGGCCTGGGGGGGTAACGCAGTATTTT,CATSRGPGGVTQYF
TRBV10-1,-,-,13,TRBJ2-5,TGCGCCAGCTCCCCCGGGGGTGGAGAGACCCAGTACTTC,CASSPGGGETQYF
TRBV20-1,-,-,11,TRBJ1-6,TGCAGTGCTAGTCCAAATTCACCCCTCCACTTT,CSASPNSPLHF
TRBV5-6,-,-,15,TRBJ1-2,TGTGCCAGCAGCTTCCGTGGGCAAGTTGGCTATGGCTACACCTTC,CASSFRGQVGYGYTF
TRBV5-1,-,TRBD1,14,TRBJ1-1,TGCGCCAGCAGCTCCGGGACAGAGAACACTGAAGCTTTCTTT,CASSSGTENTEAFF
TRBV19,-,-,13,TRBJ1-4,TGTGCCACAAGAGGCGGTCCGAATGAAAAACTGTTTTTT,CATRGGPNEKLFF
TRBV7-3,few,-,15,TRBJ2-3,TGTGCCAGCAGCTTAAGAGGTGGGGGCCCAGATACGCAGTATTTT,CASSLRGGGPDTQYF
TRBV5-1,-,-,15,TRBJ2-3,TGCGCCAGCAGCTTGAGAGTGCCTCACACAGATACGCAGTATTTT,CASSLRVPHTDTQYF
TRBV5-4,-,TRBD1,15,TRBJ2-7,TGTGCCAGCAGCCTCCCGGGACAGAGCTCCTACGAGCAGTACTTC,CASSLPGQSSYEQYF
TRBV4-1,-,TRBD2,16,TRBJ2-1,TGCGCCAGCAGCCCCTCCAGCGGGAGAACGGACAATGAGCAGTTCTTC,CASSPSSGRTDNEQFF
TRBV5-6,-,-,14,TRBJ2-7,TGTGCCAGCAGCTTGAACCAGGGTTGGTACGAGCAGTACTTC,CASSLNQGWYEQYF
TRBV5-6,-,-,13,TRBJ1-2,TGTGCCAGCAGTCCCGAGGGGGTGCATGGCTACACCTTC,CASSPEGVHGYTF
TRBV2,-,-,16,TRBJ1-5,TGTGCCAGCAGTCTCGGGGGGCTGGTAAGCAATCAGCCCCAGCATTTT,CASSLGGLVSNQPQHF
TRBV6-5,-,TRBD1,14,TRBJ1-5,TGTGCCAGCAGATCACAGGGGAACAATCAGCCCCAGCATTTT,CASRSQGNNQPQHF
TRBV2,-,TRBD2,15,TRBJ2-7,TGTGCCAGCAGTGCTAGTAGCGGGGGGTTCTACGAGCAGTACTTC,CASSASSGGFYEQYF
TRBV27,-,TRBD1,14,TRBJ1-4,TGTGCCAGCATCCTTGGACAGGGTTTCGAAAAACTGTTTTTT,CASILGQGFEKLFF
TRBV9,-,-,14,TRBJ2-2,TGTGCCAGCAGCGTACTACAGGGAACCGGGGAGCTGTTTTTT,CASSVLQGTGELFF
TRBV7-2,-,TRBD1,15,TRBJ1-2,TGTGCCAGCACTGAAACCGGGACAGGGATCGATGGCTACACCTTC,CASTETGTGIDGYTF
TRBV5-1,-,TRBD1,13,TRBJ2-5,TGCGCCAGCAGCGTCCAGGGGGCAGAGACCCAGTACTTC,CASSVQGAETQYF
TRBV7-3,-,-,16,TRBJ2-3,TGTGCCAGCAGCTTAACTGCGGCAGGCACCGGGGTTACGCAGTATTTT,CASSLTAAGTGVTQYF
TRBV5-1,-,-,14,TRBJ2-7,TGCGCCAGCAGCTTGGGAGGGGGAACCTACGAGCAGTACTTC,CASSLGGGTYEQYF
TRBV5-6,few,TRBD1,15,TRBJ2-2,TGTGCCAGCAGCCTGGGACAGGGGGGTACCGGGGAGCTGTTTTTT,CASSLGQGGTGELFF
TRBV11-3,-,TRBD1,15,TRBJ1-1,TGTGCCAGCACCGATTTGACAGGGTTGGACACTGAAGCTTTCTTT,CASTDLTGLDTEAFF
TRBV30,few,TRBD1,15,TRBJ2-3,TGTGCCTGGACCGGGACAGGGGGCTTGGGAGATACGCAGTATTTT,CAWTGTGGLGDTQYF
TRBV4-1,-,TRBD2,15,TRBJ2-7,TGCGCCAGCAGCCATGGGACTAGCGGGCCCCGCGAGCAGTACTTC,CASSHGTSGPREQYF
TRBV11-3,-,TRBD1,16,TRBJ2-7,TGTGCCAGCAGCTTAGGGACAGGATACAAAGACTACGAGCAGTACTTC,CASSLGTGYKDYEQYF
TRBV6-6,-,TRBD1,14,TRBJ1-1,TGTGCCAGCACCTCGGACAGGGGAATCACTGAAGCTTTCTTT,CASTSDRGITEAFF
TRBV2,-,-,14,TRBJ1-3,TGTGCCAGCAGAATGGACAGATCTGGAAACACCATATATTTT,CASRMDRSGNTIYF
TRBV6-6,few,TRBD2,14,TRBJ2-7,TGTGCCAGCAACGTCAGGCTAGCGGGCAACGAGCAGTACTTC,CASNVRLAGNEQYF
TRBV5-4,-,-,13,TRBJ1-2,TGTGCCAGCAGCTCCAGGGGTGGCTATGGCTACACCTTC,CASSSRGGYGYTF
TRBV7-2,-,TRBD1,14,TRBJ1-1,TGTGCCAGCAGCTTTGGGACAGGGGGGCAGAAAGCTTTCTTT,CASSFGTGGQKAFF
TRBV5-6,few,TRBD1,12,TRBJ1-1,TGTGCCAGCAGCCCCAGGGGGTTTCGAGCTTTCTTT,CASSPRGFRAFF
TRBV14,-,-,15,TRBJ2-3,TGTGCCAGCAGCCAAGGACAATTTAGCACAGATACGCAGTATTTT,CASSQGQFSTDTQYF
TRBV27,-,-,14,TRBJ2-3,TGTGCCAGCAGTTTGGGCAGGGGCACAGATACGCAGTATTTT,CASSLGRGTDTQYF
TRBV25-1,few,TRBD1,14,TRBJ1-1,TGTGCCAGCAGTGACACATCAGGGGGCACTGAAGCTTTCTTT,CASSDTSGGTEAFF
TRBV6-1,few,TRBD2,15,TRBJ2-1,TGTGCCAGCAGTGAACTAGCGGGCTCCTACAATGAGCAGTTCTTC,CASSELAGSYNEQFF
TRBV30,-,TRBD2,15,TRBJ2-1,TGTGCCTGGAGTACGCTTAGCGGGGCCTACAATGAGCAGTTCTTC,CAWSTLSGAYNEQFF
TRBV6-6,-,TRBD1,16,TRBJ2-7,TGTGCCAGCAGTTACTCAGCACCAGGGACAGGGGGCGAGCAGTACTTC,CASSYSAPGTGGEQYF
TRBV10-3,-,-,14,TRBJ1-4,TGTGCCATCAGTGAGTCGAGCGGGGGGGAAAAACTGTTTTTT,CAISESSGGEKLFF
TRBV4-1,-,-,18,TRBJ2-6,TGCGCCAGCAGCCACAAGATGACCACAGGGACTGGGGCCAACGTCCTGACTTTC,CASSHKMTTGTGANVLTF
TRBV5-6,-,TRBD1,15,TRBJ2-7,TGTGCCAGCAGCATACGAGGGACAGGGAGGTCCGAGCAGTACTTC,CASSIRGTGRSEQYF
TRBV19,-,TRBD2,13,TRBJ2-3,TGTGCCAGTAGAGCGGGAGGTACAGATACGCAGTATTTT,CASRAGGTDTQYF
TRBV6-6,-,-,14,TRBJ1-5,TGTGCCAGCAGTAACAGGGTTAGCAATCAGCCCCAGCATTTT,CASSNRVSNQPQHF
TRBV28,-,TRBD2,15,TRBJ2-1,TGTGCCAGCAGTTTCCCGGCGGGGGGCTACAATGAGCAGTTCTTC,CASSFPAGGYNEQFF
TRBV5-6,-,TRBD1,13,TRBJ2-7,TGTGCCAGCAGCCGACAGGGGGGAGGCGAGCAGTACTTC,CASSRQGGGEQYF
TRBV28,-,-,14,TRBJ2-7,TGTGCCAGCACCTCCCTAGACGGAACCTACGAGCAGTACTTC,CASTSLDGTYEQYF
TRBV15,-,TRBD1,16,TRBJ1-1,TGTGCCACCAGCAGAGCTTTACAGGGGGCCGACACTGAAGCTTTCTTT,CATSRALQGADTEAFF
TRBV28,-,-,13,TRBJ2-2,TGTGCCAGCAGTTTGACTTACACCGGGGAGCTGTTTTTT,CASSLTYTGELFF